These 5 T cell receptor beta chains came from one sample sequenced in a study of blood T cells in healthy people across ages (dated by TCRdb to between 2014 and 2017). Libraries were prepared through 5' RACE. The run used an Illumina HiSeq 2500. The second PCR ran for roughly 6 to 11 cycles and used a J-beta primer mix along with a sample-barcoded 5' primer. TCRdb applied fastp at Q25 and MiXCR to the public reads, then kept only in-frame beta chains. Merged by CDR3 protein, the rows form single entries marked with the most common genes and DNA. The sample table contains about 1 million distinct CDR3 sequences; only one count was recorded for more than 40% of them. The top ten constitute 15% to 20% of the sample. What was sequenced was blood. These receptors were collected from a woman aged 55-69 years in good health.

The V gene is TRBV6-1, the J gene TRBJ2-5; 9 positions agree with TRBD1. This CDR3 is built from 17 residues. Germline trimming cut 4 bases from V and 11 bases from J; bases unmatched to any gene: 20. Germline CDR1 reads MNHNS; CDR2 reads SASEGT. The CDR3 sequence: CASSGEDRGRFSNEQYF. The CDR3 region has the DNA TGTGCCAGCAGTGGAGAGGACAGGGGACGTTTCTCCAATGAGCAGTACTTC.

The chain uses TRBV5-1 and TRBJ2-1; the D call may be TRBD1 or TRBD2 (5 bases each). The germline CDR1 and CDR2 sequences are SGHRS and YFSETQ. This CDR3 contains 14 residues. Trimming stripped 4 bases from V and 5 bases from J, with 13 bases between. This CDR3 reads CASSKGTPHNEQFF. DNA for the CDR3: TGCGCCAGCAGCAAGGGGACGCCGCACAATGAGCAGTTCTTC.

This clonotype was seen once. This sequence joins TRBV20-1 and TRBJ2-5, with 9 bases lining up with TRBD2. The closer fit of TRBJ2-7 to the DNA end suggests the J call may be wrong. CDR1 DFQATT and CDR2 SNEGSKA come from the germline V gene (reference sequence). This CDR3 has 13 amino acids. The CDR3 nucleotides are TGCAGTGCAAATAGCGGGAGACGTGACGAGCAGTACTTC. It specifies CSANSGRRDEQYF.

This clonotype was detected a few times. This sequence joins TRBV29-1 and TRBJ2-1; TRBD1 or TRBD2 may be the D gene (6 bases each). The last part of the DNA fits TRBJ2-7 better; the J call may be wrong. The CDR3 extends over 15 amino acids. Germline values: CDR1 SQVTM, CDR2 ANQGSEA. CDR3 DNA: TGCAGCGCCCCGAATCCCTTCGGGGGCTACAATGAGCAGTACTTC. Translation: CSAPNPFGGYNEQYF.

The chain combines TRBV6-5 with TRBJ2-5, with 13 bases that match TRBD2. This CDR3 spans 15 amino acids. The V segment lost 6 bases and the J segment 7 bases; nucleotides outside the gene matches: 8. The germline CDR1 and CDR2 sequences are MNHEY and SVGAGI. CDR3 in DNA: TGTGCCAGCAGCGGACTAGCGGGAGATTTGGGGACCCAGTACTTC. This codes for CASSGLAGDLGTQYF.